The source of this T cell receptor (beta chain) is a study of blood T cell repertoires in COVID-19. Study at large: Some COVID-19 samples were acute and others convalescent; all came from the United States, Italy and Spain. Sources were T cells, B-cell-depleted T cells, or PBMCs; the material itself was cDNA or gDNA.

Authors' processing steps: Estimation of nucleated cell counts was performed using reference gene primer amplification. Method: immunoSEQ multiplex PCR; TCRdb's copy keeps in-frame clones and lacks some. V and J calls plus clone size are reproduced from that table; the DNA served to infer D and trimming. The data hold under 200,000 clones, with 83% observed a single time. V was shortened by 2 bases and J by 4 bases, with 14 bases between the two germline ends. CDR3 length equals 15 residues. Per germline, CDR1 KGHSH and CDR2 LQKENI. The chain uses TRBV18 and TRBJ1-1, with D possibly matching TRBD1 (5 bases). The sequenced material came from peripheral blood. The sequence was collected from a human donor in a cohort sampled during active COVID-19. CDR3 in amino acids: CASSPSEGRGTEAFF. The CDR3 region has the DNA TGTGCCAGCTCACCAAGTGAGGGGAGGGGCACTGAAGCTTTCTTT. Filled out from reference TRBV18 and TRBJ1-1, the complete variable domain reads NAGVMQNPRHLVRRRGQEARLRCSPMKGHSHVYWYRQLPEEGLKFMVYLQKENIIDESGMPKERFSAEFPKEGPSILRIQQVVRGDSAAYFCASSPSEGRGTEAFFGQGTRLTVV.